This T cell receptor (beta chain) derives from a study of cytomegalovirus exposure and HLA in healthy donors. The V and J ends lost 6 bases and 5 bases respectively, with 19 bases between them. Germline CDR1 is MDHEN and CDR2 is SYDVKM. The CDR3 covers 15 residues. The PCR ran on 60 Vbeta and 13 Jbeta primers. Assay: immunoSEQ multiplex PCR; the TCRdb copy retains only in-frame clones and omits some. Among 200,000 to 250,000 clones listed, less than 85% were seen once. This TCR came from a man aged 18 to 30 in good health and CMV-seronegative. Material: PBMCs. The rearrangement links TRBV28 to TRBJ1-1, with no clear D. The CDR3 here is CASSPKTRLGTEAFF. The CDR3 DNA is TGTGCCAGCAGCCCTAAAACAAGGCTCGGGACTGAAGCTTTCTTT.